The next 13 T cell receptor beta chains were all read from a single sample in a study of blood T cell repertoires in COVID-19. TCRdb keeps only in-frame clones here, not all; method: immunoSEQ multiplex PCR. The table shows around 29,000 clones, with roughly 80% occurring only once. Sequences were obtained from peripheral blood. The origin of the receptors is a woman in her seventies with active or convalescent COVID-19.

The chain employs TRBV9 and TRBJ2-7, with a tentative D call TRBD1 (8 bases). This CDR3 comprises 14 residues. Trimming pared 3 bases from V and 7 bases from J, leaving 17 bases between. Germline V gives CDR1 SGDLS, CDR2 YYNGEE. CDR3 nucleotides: TGTGCCAGCAGCGCTAGGACAGGGAGGGGGGAGCAGTACTTC. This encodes CASSARTGRGEQYF.

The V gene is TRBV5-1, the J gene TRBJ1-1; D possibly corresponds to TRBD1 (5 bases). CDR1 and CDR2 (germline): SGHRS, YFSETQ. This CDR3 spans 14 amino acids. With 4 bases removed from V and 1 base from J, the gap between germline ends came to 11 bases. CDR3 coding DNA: TGCGCCAGCAGCCCCAGGGCACAGAACACTGAAGCTTTCTTT. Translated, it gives CASSPRAQNTEAFF. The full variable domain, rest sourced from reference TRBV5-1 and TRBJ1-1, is KAGVTQTPRYLIKTRGQQVTLSCSPISGHRSVSWYQQTPGQGLQFLFEYFSETQRNKGNFPGRFSGRQFSNSRSEMNVSTLELGDSALYLCASSPRAQNTEAFFGQGTRLTVV.

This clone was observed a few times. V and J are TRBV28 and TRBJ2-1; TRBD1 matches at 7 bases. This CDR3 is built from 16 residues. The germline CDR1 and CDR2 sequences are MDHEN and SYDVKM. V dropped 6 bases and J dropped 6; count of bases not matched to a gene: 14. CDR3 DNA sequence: TGTGCCAGCAGCCCAGGGTTAAGGGGGCGATTCAATGAGCAGTTCTTC. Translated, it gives CASSPGLRGRFNEQFF. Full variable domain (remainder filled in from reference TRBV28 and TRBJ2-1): DVKVTQSSRYLVKRTGEKVFLECVQDMDHENMFWYRQDPGLGLRLIYFSYDVKMKEKGDIPEGYSVSREKKERFSLILESASTNQTSMYLCASSPGLRGRFNEQFFGPGTRLTVL.

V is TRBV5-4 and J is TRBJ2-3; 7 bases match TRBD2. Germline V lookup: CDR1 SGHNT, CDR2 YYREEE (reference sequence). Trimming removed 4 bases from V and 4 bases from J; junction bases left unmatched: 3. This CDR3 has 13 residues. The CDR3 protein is CASSVSGPDTQYF. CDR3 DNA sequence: TGTGCCAGCAGCGTTAGCGGGCCAGATACGCAGTATTTT.

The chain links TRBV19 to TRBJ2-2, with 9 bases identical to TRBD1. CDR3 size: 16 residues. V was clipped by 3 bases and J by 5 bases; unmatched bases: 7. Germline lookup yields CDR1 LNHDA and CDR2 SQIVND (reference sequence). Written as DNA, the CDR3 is TGTGCCAGTAGTATTGGGACAGGGCGAAAAACCGGGGAGCTGTTTTTT. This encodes CASSIGTGRKTGELFF. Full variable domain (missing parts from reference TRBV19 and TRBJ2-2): DGGITQSPKYLFRKEGQNVTLSCEQNLNHDAMYWYRQDPGQGLRLIYYSQIVNDFQKGDIAEGYSVSREKKESFPLTVTSAQKNPTAFYLCASSIGTGRKTGELFFGEGSRLTVL.

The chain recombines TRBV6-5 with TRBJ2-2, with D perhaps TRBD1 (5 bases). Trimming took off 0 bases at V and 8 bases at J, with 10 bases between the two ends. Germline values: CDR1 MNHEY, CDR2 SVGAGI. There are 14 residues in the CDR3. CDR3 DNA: TGTGCCAGCAGTTACTCGTCAGGGTTAGGGGAGCTGTTTTTT. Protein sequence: CASSYSSGLGELFF.

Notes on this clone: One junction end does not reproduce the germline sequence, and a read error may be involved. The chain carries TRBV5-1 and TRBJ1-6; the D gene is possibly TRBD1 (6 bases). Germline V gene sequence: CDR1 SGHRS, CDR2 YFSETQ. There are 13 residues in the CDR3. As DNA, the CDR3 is TGCGCCAGCAGCTTGGGCCCCGTCCGGGACAAGACTTTT. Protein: CASSLGPVRDKTF.

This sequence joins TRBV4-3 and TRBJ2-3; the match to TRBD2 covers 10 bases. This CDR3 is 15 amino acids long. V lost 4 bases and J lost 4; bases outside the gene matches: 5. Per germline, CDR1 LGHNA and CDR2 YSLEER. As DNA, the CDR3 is TGCGCCAGCAGCCCGCGGACTAGCGGAGCAGATACGCAGTATTTT. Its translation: CASSPRTSGADTQYF.

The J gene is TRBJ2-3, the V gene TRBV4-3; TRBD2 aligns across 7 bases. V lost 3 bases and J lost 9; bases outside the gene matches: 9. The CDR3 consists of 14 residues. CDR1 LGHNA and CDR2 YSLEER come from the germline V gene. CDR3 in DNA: TGCGCCAGCAGCCAGAGCGGGACCGACTGGACGCAGTATTTT. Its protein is CASSQSGTDWTQYF.

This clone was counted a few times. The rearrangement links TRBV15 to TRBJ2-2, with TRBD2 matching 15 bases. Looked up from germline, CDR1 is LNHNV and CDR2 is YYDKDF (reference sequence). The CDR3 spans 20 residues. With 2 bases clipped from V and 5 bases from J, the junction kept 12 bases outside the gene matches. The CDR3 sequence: CATSRYGTSGRRTGTGELFF. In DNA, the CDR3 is TGTGCCACCAGCAGATACGGGACTAGCGGGAGGAGAACGGGGACCGGGGAGCTGTTTTTT.

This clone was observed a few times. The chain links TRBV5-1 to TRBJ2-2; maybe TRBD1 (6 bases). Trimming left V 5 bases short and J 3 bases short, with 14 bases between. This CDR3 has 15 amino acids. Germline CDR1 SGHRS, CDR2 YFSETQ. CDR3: CASRFTRGDTGELFF. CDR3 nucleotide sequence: TGCGCCAGCAGATTTACCAGGGGTGACACCGGGGAGCTGTTTTTT.

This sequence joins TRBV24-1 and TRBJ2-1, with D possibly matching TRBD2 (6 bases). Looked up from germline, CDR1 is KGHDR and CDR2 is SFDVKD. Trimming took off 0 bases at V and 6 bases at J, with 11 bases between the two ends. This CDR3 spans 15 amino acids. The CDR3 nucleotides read TGTGCCACCAGTGATTTGCACCCCGGGAGCAATGAGCAGTTCTTC. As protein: CATSDLHPGSNEQFF.

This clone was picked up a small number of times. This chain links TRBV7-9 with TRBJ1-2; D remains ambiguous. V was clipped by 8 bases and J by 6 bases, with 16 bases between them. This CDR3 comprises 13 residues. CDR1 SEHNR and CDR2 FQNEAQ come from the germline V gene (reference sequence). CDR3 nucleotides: TGTGCCAGCCTAGGCCGGTTTATGGATGGCTACACCTTC. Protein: CASLGRFMDGYTF.